This T cell receptor (beta chain) stems from a study of T-cell memory formation after mild COVID-19. Across the whole study: In these data, TCR clusters were largely donor specific.

This clonotype was detected a few times. Its antigen is not identified. The V end was cut by 4 bases, the J end by 0 bases, with 7 bases between. Per germline, CDR1 MNHEY and CDR2 SVGAGI. This CDR3 is 13 amino acids long. TCRdb reanalysed the 5' RACE reads using MiXCR and keeps one entry per CDR3 protein. Of 250,000 to 350,000 distinct CDR3 sequences listed, approximately 14% are singletons. The study's findings and limits: Second-wave clones peaking on day 37 lacked confirmed SARS-CoV-2 specificity. Contracting clones from day 15 to 85 showed balanced CD4/CD8; later expanders favored CD4+. Memory from before infection featured some responding clones, which suggests cross-reactive memory joined.

The receptor comes from a man younger than 35 who had mild COVID-19 (a few samples of this study predate the infection). Cell type and time point are not known. The sample taken for sequencing was PBMCs or a T cell subset sorted from them (not recorded which). The rearrangement links TRBV6-5 to TRBJ2-7; D remains unclear. Written as DNA, the CDR3 is TGTGCCAGCAGTTCCAGTCACTCCTACGAGCAGTACTTC. Translating gives CASSSSHSYEQYF.